This T cell receptor (beta chain) appears in the sequencing data of a study of shared clonotypes between healthy human individuals. Comments on this clone: Its antigen is as yet unknown.

The donor population consisted of healthy HIV-negative adults with no recent acute infections or vaccinations. CD4+ cell separation produced CD45RA+ naive and CD45RA-negative memory subsets. Findings of the study overall: Only blood samples were collected, and tissue repertoires likely differ. Non-shared clonotypes showed lower generation probabilities than clonotypes common to all four donors.

This CDR3 is built from 15 residues. V dropped 3 bases and J dropped 9; count of bases not matched to a gene: 7. Germline V gene lookup returns CDR1 SGHNT and CDR2 YENEEA. Using immunoSEQ multiplex PCR, the repertoire was profiled, and TCRdb retains in-frame clones only, with some absent. The table lists under 550,000 clones, around 96% of them singletons. The sample comprised naive CD4+ T cells sorted from blood. The subset: CD45RA+ positively selected. The V and J genes are TRBV11-3 and TRBJ2-1; 11 nucleotides line up with TRBD2. This clonotype was sampled from a woman younger than 45 in good health. The CDR3 is CASSLIAGGPREQFF. Here the CDR3 DNA reads TGTGCCAGCAGCTTGATAGCGGGAGGGCCGCGTGAGCAGTTCTTC.